The 5 T cell receptor beta chains reported below all come from one sample, sequenced in a study of cytomegalovirus exposure and HLA in healthy donors. With 60 Vbeta and 13 Jbeta primers, the PCR was carried out. Repertoires were generated with immunoSEQ multiplex PCR, while TCRdb's copy carries only in-frame clones and drops some. Here the sample spans more than 140,000 clones, around 79% being singletons. The sequencing sample was made of PBMCs. These receptor sequences come from a male donor in good health and CMV-seronegative.

The chain recombines TRBV28 with TRBJ1-4; 8 bases match TRBD1. Per the germline V gene, CDR1 is MDHEN and CDR2 is SYDVKM. Trimming cost V 6 bases and J 8 bases; bases outside gene matches: 11. The CDR3 spans 15 residues. This CDR3 reads CASSPGTGGGEKLFF. The CDR3 DNA follows: TGTGCCAGCAGCCCCGGGACAGGTGGGGGGGAAAAACTGTTTTTT.

With respect to this clone: Other DNA sequences from this sample encode an identical CDR3 as well. The rearrangement joins TRBV2 to TRBJ1-5; TRBD1 matches 9 bases. The CDR3 covers 14 residues. Germline V gene lookup returns CDR1 SNHLY and CDR2 FYNNEI. The V gene end was trimmed by 6 bases and the J gene end by 1 base; junction bases not matched to a gene: 1. In nucleotides, the CDR3 is TGTGCCAGCAGGGGGACAGGGAGCAATCAGCCCCAGCATTTT. This codes for CASRGTGSNQPQHF.

The rearrangement joins TRBV2 to TRBJ2-7, with TRBD1 matching over 7 bases. With 8 bases clipped from V and 1 base from J, the junction kept 5 bases outside the gene matches. CDR3 length: 13 amino acids. Germline CDR1 SNHLY, CDR2 FYNNEI. In DNA, the CDR3 is TGTGCCAGCTCAAGACAGGGATCCTACGAGCAGTACTTC. Translating it yields CASSRQGSYEQYF.

This clone appeared once. The chain has TRBV19 and TRBJ1-4, with 7 nucleotides matching TRBD1. Germline assignment: CDR1 LNHDA and CDR2 SQIVND (reference sequence). The CDR3 totals 13 residues. J was trimmed by 8 bases and V by 6 bases; bases with no gene match: 6. The CDR3 sequence: CASRYRGTEKLFF. CDR3 sequence (DNA): TGTGCCAGTAGGTACAGGGGAACAGAAAAACTGTTTTTT. The variable domain in full, with the rest retrieved from reference TRBV19 and TRBJ1-4, is DGGITQSPKYLFRKEGQNVTLSCEQNLNHDAMYWYRQDPGQGLRLIYYSQIVNDFQKGDIAEGYSVSREKKESFPLTVTSAQKNPTAFYLCASRYRGTEKLFFGSGTQLSVL.

The rearrangement links TRBV25-1 to TRBJ2-5, with a weak D call TRBD1 (6 bases). This CDR3 comprises 15 residues. Germline V CDR1 and CDR2: MGHDK, SYGVNS. V was pared by 3 bases and J by 0 bases, with 11 bases between. The CDR3 sequence is CASSDPRGNQETQYF. The DNA for the CDR3 is TGTGCCAGCAGTGACCCCAGGGGAAACCAAGAGACCCAGTACTTC.